One T cell receptor (beta chain) is described in this entry. The sample belongs to a study of blood T cells in healthy people across ages. The authors ran a second PCR of 7 to 11 cycles using a sample-barcoded 5' primer and a J-beta primer mix. With 12 random nucleotides, a template-switch adaptor tagged each individual cDNA molecule. CDR3-containing paired-end reads numbered at least 3 million in each sample. TCRdb itself ran the 5' RACE reads through MiXCR, one entry per CDR3 protein. Seen here are around 650,000 distinct CDR3 sequences, around 41% observed once, and the top ten hold 25% to 35%. Donor samples were obtained from healthy Caucasian individuals from Russia, aged 6 to 90. Per sample, no less than 5.5 micrograms of total RNA were extracted. The CDR3 spans 13 residues. Looked up from germline, CDR1 is LNHNV and CDR2 is YYDKDF (reference sequence). V shed 0 bases and J shed 13 bases, with 10 bases lying between them.

The receptor was isolated from an elderly man in good health. Sequenced input: blood. The V call is TRBV15, the J call TRBJ1-6; no reliable D call. CDR3 residues: CATSRDRGSPLHF. The CDR3 nucleotides read TGTGCCACCAGCAGAGACCGAGGTTCGCCCCTCCACTTT.